This T cell receptor (beta chain) comes out of a study of T-cell memory formation after mild COVID-19 (dated by TCRdb to about 2021). General notes on the study: TCR sequence clusters from the two donors were largely donor specific. In a couple of donors, T-cell clones that expanded and contracted after mild COVID-19 were tracked by sequencing TCRalpha and TCRbeta repertoires over time. Two young, previously healthy adult volunteers made up the cohort, one male and one female. General study outcomes and caveats: Clones that contracted from day 15 to 85 showed balanced CD4/CD8 phenotypes, whereas a second wave of clones that expanded from day 15 to 37 leaned towards CD4+. Only a couple of mild cases were covered by the study, and larger cohorts that include severe cases with pre-infection samples were considered necessary. Contracting CD4+ clones turned up mainly in the CM and EM memory subsets, whereas EMRA was where CD8+ clones were enriched. Some responding clones were detected in pre-infection memory, which suggested that pre-existing cross-reactive memory T cells had joined the SARS-CoV-2 response. Whether the second-wave clones peaking on day 37 were SARS-CoV-2 specific was not confirmed.

The listed sequencing device is Illumina NovaSeq 6000. cDNA libraries for TCRalpha and TCRbeta were prepared by 5'RACE using constant-segment primers, with sample barcodes and unique molecular identifiers added. Trizol reagent was used to extract RNA from every sample. Amplification of the libraries took two PCR steps, and the second step added a second sample barcode plus Illumina TruSeq adapters. Sequencing of the libraries was done on an Illumina NovaSeq, producing 2 x 150 bp paired-end reads. The paper's data handling went like this. The reads were demultiplexed and collapsed into UMI-guided consensus sequences using migec v1.2.7. Using mixcr v2.1.11, UMI consensuses were aligned to TRA and TRB V and J templates and then assembled into clonotypes. A clonotype was counted as expanded or contracted only when both edgeR and NoisET called the clonotype significant, with the noise models trained on biological replicates. For edgeR calls, the cutoffs were a false discovery rate-adjusted p below 0.01 and a log2 fold-change threshold of 1. As an exploratory analysis of dynamics, max-normalized trajectories of the 1000 most abundant clonotypes were examined by PCA with hierarchical clustering. Separately sequenced CD4+ and CD8+ repertoires were used to assign the CD4 or CD8 phenotype of responding clones. Through fastp at Q25 and MiXCR, TCRdb rebuilt clones from the public reads, retaining in-frame beta chains. Identical CDR3 protein sequences are pooled into one entry, listed with their most common genes and DNA. The V and J calls follow TCRdb's processing rather than the paper's. Present in this sample are some 110,000 distinct CDR3 sequences, approximately 15% of which were seen just once. Of the sample, 28% is held by the ten largest clones.

Ficoll-Paque density gradient centrifugation was used to isolate PBMCs. This clonotype was seen only a few times. The clone's antigen remains unknown. Per-base qualities were not stored, and no clone one base away is much larger. Including the terminal cysteine and phenylalanine, the CDR3 comprises 14 residues. Only CDR3 DNA remains: 42 bases, in frame from the first base. In the germline V gene (reference sequence), CDR1 corresponds to DFQATT and CDR2 to SNEGSKA. V is reduced by 0 bases and J by 3 bases, leaving a spacing of 10 bases between them. The sequence derives from an adult woman who had mild COVID-19 (a few samples of this study predate the infection). The sample titles of this study are shuffled in the database, so cell type and time point are left out; the donor was told from shared clones. Recombination connected TRBV20-1 to TRBJ2-3; the D region possibly corresponds to TRBD2 (5 bases align). The material sequenced was PBMCs or a T cell subset sorted from them (not recorded which). CDR3 protein: CSARDPVATDTQYF. The bases are TGCAGTGCTAGAGATCCGGTAGCGACAGATACGCAGTATTTT.